These 2 T cell receptor beta chains were sequenced from one sample in a study of shared clonotypes between healthy human individuals. Some clones are missing from TCRdb's copy, which holds only in-frame ones; the method was immunoSEQ multiplex PCR. Of 2 million to 2.5 million clones listed, 93% are singletons. The sample was naive CD4+ T cells from PBMCs. Subset indicated: CD45RA+ positively selected. These receptors all come from a man aged 18-30 years in good health. Some clones in this sample may be carry-over from other donors' samples.

Points on this clone: This sample includes further DNA sequences coding for the same CDR3. The V gene is TRBV6-5, the J gene TRBJ1-1, with 7 bases lining up with TRBD1. Germline loops: CDR1 MNHEY, CDR2 SVGAGI. V gave up 4 bases and J gave up 0 bases; unmatched junction bases: 5. This CDR3 region has 15 residues. CDR3 in DNA: TGTGCCAGCAGTTTAAACAGGGGACTGAACACTGAAGCTTTCTTT. This sequence encodes CASSLNRGLNTEAFF.

The rearrangement links TRBV5-1 to TRBJ1-1; D remains ambiguous. The length of the CDR3 is 15 residues. The germline V gene encodes CDR1 SGHRS and CDR2 YFSETQ. The germline V and J ends were trimmed by 0 bases and 6 bases, with 15 bases remaining between them. CDR3 nucleotides: TGCGCCAGCAGCTTGGCTGAGAAGCCCCGGTCTGAAGCTTTCTTT. Translation gives CASSLAEKPRSEAFF.